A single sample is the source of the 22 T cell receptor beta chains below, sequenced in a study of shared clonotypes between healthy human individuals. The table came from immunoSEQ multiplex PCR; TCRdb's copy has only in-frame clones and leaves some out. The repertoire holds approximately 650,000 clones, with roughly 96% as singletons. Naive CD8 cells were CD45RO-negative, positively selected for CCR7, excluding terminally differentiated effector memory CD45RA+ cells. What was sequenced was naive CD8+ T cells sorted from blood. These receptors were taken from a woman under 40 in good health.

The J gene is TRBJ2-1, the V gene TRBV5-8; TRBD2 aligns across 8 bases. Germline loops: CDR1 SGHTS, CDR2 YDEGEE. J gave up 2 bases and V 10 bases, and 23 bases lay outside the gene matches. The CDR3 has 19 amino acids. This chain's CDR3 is CAGTLVDYREGGAYNEQFF. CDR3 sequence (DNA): TGTGCCGGAACCCTTGTTGACTACCGGGAGGGCGGCGCCTACAATGAGCAGTTCTTC.

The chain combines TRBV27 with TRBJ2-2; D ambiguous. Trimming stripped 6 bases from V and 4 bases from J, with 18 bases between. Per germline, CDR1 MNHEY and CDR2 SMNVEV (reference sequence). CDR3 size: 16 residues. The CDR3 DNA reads TGTGCCAGCAGCCGCATCTACCTTTCGCCCACCGGGGAGCTGTTTTTT. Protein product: CASSRIYLSPTGELFF.

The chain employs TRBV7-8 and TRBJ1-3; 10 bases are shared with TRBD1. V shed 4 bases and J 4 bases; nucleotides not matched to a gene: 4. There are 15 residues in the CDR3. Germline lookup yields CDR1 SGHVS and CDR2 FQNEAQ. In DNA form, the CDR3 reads TGTGCCAGCAGCTGGGACAGGGGTACCGGAAACACCATATATTTT. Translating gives CASSWDRGTGNTIYF.

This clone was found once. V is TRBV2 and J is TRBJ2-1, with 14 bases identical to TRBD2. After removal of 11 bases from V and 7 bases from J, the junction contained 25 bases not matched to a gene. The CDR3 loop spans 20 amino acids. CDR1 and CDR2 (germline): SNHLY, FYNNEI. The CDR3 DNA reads TGTGCCCACCCCACCGCAGCCCAATCCTGGACTAGCGGGAGGCGGAATGAGCAGTTCTTC. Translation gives CAHPTAAQSWTSGRRNEQFF.

CDR3 sequence reads: CASSWTGGHQPQHF. The CDR3 nucleotides are TGTGCCAGCAGTTGGACAGGGGGTCATCAGCCCCAGCATTTT. The chain joins TRBV27 to TRBJ1-5; 10 bases are a match to TRBD1. With V trimmed by 4 bases and J by 5 bases, 2 bases remained unmatched. Germline loops: CDR1 MNHEY, CDR2 SMNVEV (reference sequence). The CDR3 is 14 residues long.

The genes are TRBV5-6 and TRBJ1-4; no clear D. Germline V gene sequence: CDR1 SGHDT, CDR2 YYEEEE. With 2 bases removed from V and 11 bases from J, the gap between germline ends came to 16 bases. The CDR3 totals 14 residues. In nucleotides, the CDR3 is TGTGCCAGCAGCTTTCTTATCCCACCGGGGAAACTGTTTTTT. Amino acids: CASSFLIPPGKLFF. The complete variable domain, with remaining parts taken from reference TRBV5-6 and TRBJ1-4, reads DAGVTQSPTHLIKTRGQQVTLRCSPKSGHDTVSWYQQALGQGPQFIFQYYEEEERQRGNFPDRFSGHQFPNYSSELNVNALLLGDSALYLCASSFLIPPGKLFFGSGTQLSVL.

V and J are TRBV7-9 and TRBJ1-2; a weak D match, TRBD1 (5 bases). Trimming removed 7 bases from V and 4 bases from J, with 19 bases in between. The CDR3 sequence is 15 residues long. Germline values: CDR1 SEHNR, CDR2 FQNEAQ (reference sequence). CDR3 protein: CASISPVGDSYGYTF. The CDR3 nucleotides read TGTGCCAGCATCTCCCCGGTCGGGGACTCCTATGGCTACACCTTC.

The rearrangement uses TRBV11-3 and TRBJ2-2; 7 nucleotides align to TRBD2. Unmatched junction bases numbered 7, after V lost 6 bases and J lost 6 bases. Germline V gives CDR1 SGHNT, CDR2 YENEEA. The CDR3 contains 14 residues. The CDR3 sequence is CASRSTSAPGELFF. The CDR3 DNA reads TGTGCCAGCAGGTCAACTAGCGCCCCCGGGGAGCTGTTTTTT.

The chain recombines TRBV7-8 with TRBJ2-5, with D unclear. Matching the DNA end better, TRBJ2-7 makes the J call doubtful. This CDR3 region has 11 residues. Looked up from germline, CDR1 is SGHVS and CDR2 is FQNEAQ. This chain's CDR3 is CASSLFYEQYF. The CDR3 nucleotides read TGTGCCAGCAGCTTATTTTACGAGCAGTACTTC.

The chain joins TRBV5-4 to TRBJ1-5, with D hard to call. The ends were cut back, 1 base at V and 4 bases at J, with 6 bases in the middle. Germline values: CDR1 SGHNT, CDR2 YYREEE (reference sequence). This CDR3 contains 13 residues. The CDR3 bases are TGTGCCAGCAGCTTGATGGGGAATCAGCCCCAGCATTTT. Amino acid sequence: CASSLMGNQPQHF.

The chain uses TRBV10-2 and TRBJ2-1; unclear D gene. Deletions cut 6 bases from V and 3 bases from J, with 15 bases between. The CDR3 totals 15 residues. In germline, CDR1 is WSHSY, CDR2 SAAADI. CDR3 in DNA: TGCGCCAGCAGAAATGACGGCTCCCTCTACAATGAGCAGTTCTTC. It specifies CASRNDGSLYNEQFF.

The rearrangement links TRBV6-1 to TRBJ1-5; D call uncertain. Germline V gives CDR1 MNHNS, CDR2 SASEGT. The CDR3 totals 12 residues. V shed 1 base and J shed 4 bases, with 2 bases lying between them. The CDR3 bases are TGTGCCAGCAGTGAAGTGAATCAGCCCCAGCATTTT. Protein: CASSEVNQPQHF.

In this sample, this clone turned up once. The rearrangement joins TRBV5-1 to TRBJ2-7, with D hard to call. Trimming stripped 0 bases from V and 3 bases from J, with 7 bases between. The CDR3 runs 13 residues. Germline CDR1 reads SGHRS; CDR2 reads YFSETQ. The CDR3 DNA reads TGCGCCAGCAGCTTGGATCCTAGCTACGAGCAGTACTTC. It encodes CASSLDPSYEQYF.

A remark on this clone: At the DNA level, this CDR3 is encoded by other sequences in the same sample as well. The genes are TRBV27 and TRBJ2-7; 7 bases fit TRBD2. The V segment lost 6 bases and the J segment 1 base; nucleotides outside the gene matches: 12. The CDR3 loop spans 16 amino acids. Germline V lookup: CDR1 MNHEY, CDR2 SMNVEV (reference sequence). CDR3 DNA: TGTGCCAGCAGCCCCTCTAGCGGACGGATATCCTACGAGCAGTACTTC. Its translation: CASSPSSGRISYEQYF.

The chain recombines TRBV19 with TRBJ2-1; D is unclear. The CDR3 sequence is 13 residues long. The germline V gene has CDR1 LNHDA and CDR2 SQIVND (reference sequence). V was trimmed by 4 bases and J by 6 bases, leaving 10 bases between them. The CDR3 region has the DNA TGTGCCAGTAGTACTAACAGATTCAATGAGCAGTTCTTC. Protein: CASSTNRFNEQFF.

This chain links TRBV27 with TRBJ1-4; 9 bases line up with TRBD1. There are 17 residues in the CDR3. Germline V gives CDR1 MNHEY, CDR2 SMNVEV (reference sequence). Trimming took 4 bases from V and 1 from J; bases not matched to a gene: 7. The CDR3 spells CASSSAGQGGTNEKLFF. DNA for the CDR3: TGTGCCAGCAGTTCCGCGGGACAGGGTGGAACTAATGAAAAACTGTTTTTT.

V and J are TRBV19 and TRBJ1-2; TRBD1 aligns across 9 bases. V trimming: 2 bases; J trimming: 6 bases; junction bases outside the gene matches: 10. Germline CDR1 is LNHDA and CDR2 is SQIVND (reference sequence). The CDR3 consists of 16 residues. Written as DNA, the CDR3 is TGTGCCAGTAGTATATGGGGGACAGGGTTTCAGGATGGCTACACCTTC. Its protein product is CASSIWGTGFQDGYTF.

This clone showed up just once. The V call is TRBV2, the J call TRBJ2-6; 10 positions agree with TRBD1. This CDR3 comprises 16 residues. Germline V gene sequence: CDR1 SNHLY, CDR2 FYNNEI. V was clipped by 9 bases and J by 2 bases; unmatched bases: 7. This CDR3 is CARSGTGAAGANVLTF. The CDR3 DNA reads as TGTGCCAGATCCGGGACAGGGGCGGCTGGGGCCAACGTCCTGACTTTC.

CDR3: CASSHSSVYEQYF. CDR3 DNA: TGTGCCAGCAGTCACTCCTCGGTCTACGAGCAGTACTTC. V is TRBV27 and J is TRBJ2-7, with D unresolved. Germline V gene lookup returns CDR1 MNHEY and CDR2 SMNVEV (reference sequence). The CDR3 is made up of 13 amino acids. V gave up 5 bases and J gave up 3 bases, with 11 bases separating them.

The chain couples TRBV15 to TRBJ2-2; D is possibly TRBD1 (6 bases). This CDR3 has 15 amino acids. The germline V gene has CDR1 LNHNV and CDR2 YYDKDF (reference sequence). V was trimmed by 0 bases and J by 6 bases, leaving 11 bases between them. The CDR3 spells CATSREQGSSGELFF. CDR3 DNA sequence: TGTGCCACCAGCAGAGAACAGGGCTCGTCCGGGGAGCTGTTTTTT.

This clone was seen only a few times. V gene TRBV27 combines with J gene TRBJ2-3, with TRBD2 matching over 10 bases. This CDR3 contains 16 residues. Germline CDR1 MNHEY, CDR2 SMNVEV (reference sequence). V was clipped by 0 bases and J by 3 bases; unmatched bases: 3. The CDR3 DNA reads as TGTGCCAGCAGTTTATCCCTAGCGGGAGCAACAGATACGCAGTATTTT. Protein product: CASSLSLAGATDTQYF.

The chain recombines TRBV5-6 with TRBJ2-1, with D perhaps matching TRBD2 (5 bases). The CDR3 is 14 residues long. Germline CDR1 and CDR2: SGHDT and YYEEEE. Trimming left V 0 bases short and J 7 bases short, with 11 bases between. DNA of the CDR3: TGTGCCAGCAGCTTGGGGTCAGGACTTAATGAGCAGTTCTTC. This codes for CASSLGSGLNEQFF.